This TCR beta chain was found in a study of blood T cell repertoires in COVID-19. Study information: PBMCs, B-cell-depleted T cells, or T cells provided the cDNA or gDNA that made up the material.

Authors' methods: The authors estimated nucleated cell counts from reference gene primer amplification. This table comes from immunoSEQ multiplex PCR, and its TCRdb copy is limited to in-frame clones, with some not included. V, J and clone size derive from that table, while D and trimming were established from the DNA sequence. The sample yields roughly 100,000 clones, approximately 81% seen once. The sample holds one count of this clone. Sequencing was carried out using peripheral blood. This receptor was taken from an elderly man with active or convalescent COVID-19.

Here the CDR3 DNA reads TGTGCCAGCGGACCCCGGGACAGGTTCTACGAGCAGTACTTC. Translating gives CASGPRDRFYEQYF. The rearrangement uses TRBV27 and TRBJ2-7, with 8 bases matching TRBD1. The germline V gene has CDR1 MNHEY and CDR2 SMNVEV (reference sequence). The CDR3 runs 14 residues. V shed 8 bases, J shed 3 bases, and the junction held 9 bases outside the gene matches.